The 14 T cell receptor beta chains given below trace back to one sample, sequenced in a study of T-cell reconstitution after alpha-beta-depleted transplantation in children. A library of TCRbeta sequences, prepared with unique molecular identifiers, was generated. TCRdb used MiXCR to reprocess the PCR reads, holding one entry per CDR3 protein. The sample has hundreds of thousands of distinct CDR3 sequences; less than 20% are singletons. Source: PBMCs, mostly from graft donor cells, taken 360 days after TCRalphabeta/CD19-depleted stem cell transplant. All receptors derive from a male patient aged 5 to 17 who had a stem cell transplant for acute lymphoblastic leukemia, so the T cells may come from the graft donor.

This clonotype was observed a few times. CDR3 nucleotide sequence: TGTGCCAGCACTACGGGACAGGGCCCCGGGGAGCTGTTTTTT. The encoded protein is CASTTGQGPGELFF. The chain recombines TRBV6-1 with TRBJ2-2; the match to TRBD1 covers 9 bases. CDR1 and CDR2 from the germline V gene are MNHNS and SASEGT. The V segment lost 7 bases and the J segment 6 bases; nucleotides outside the gene matches: 6. The CDR3 extends over 14 amino acids.

The chain couples TRBV20-1 to TRBJ2-7; TRBD2 matches 10 bases. This CDR3 has 12 amino acids. J gave up 4 bases and V 7 bases, and 4 bases lay outside the gene matches. Germline V gives CDR1 DFQATT, CDR2 SNEGSKA (reference sequence). The CDR3 DNA sequence: TGCAGTGGGACTAGCGGCATTTACGAGCAGTACTTC. Translated: CSGTSGIYEQYF.

The gene calls are TRBV30 and TRBJ2-3, with 9 nucleotides matching TRBD1. Germline-derived CDR1 and CDR2 are GTSNPN and SVGIG (reference sequence). The junction had 3 bases not matched to a gene; V was cut back by 5 bases and J by 0 bases. The length of the CDR3 is 14 residues. CDR3 amino acids: CAWGQGPSTDTQYF. CDR3 sequence (DNA): TGTGCCTGGGGACAGGGGCCTAGCACAGATACGCAGTATTTT. The variable domain in full, completed from reference TRBV30 and TRBJ2-3, reads SQTIHQWPATLVQPVGSPLSLECTVEGTSNPNLYWYRQAAGRGLQLLFYSVGIGQISSEVPQNLSASRPQDRQFILSSKKLLLSDSGFYLCAWGQGPSTDTQYFGPGTRLTVL.

V gene TRBV12-3 or TRBV12-4 combines with J gene TRBJ2-7; D possibly corresponds to TRBD2 (6 bases). This CDR3 contains 14 residues. Trimming pared 8 bases from V and 3 bases from J, leaving 17 bases between. The chain's CDR3 is CASRIPGRFYEQYF. The CDR3 DNA sequence: TGTGCCAGCCGGATCCCAGGGAGGTTCTACGAGCAGTACTTC.

This chain links TRBV5-4 with TRBJ1-2; D is possibly TRBD1 (5 bases). Trimming took off 4 bases at V and 4 bases at J, with 14 bases between the two ends. CDR1 and CDR2 from the germline V gene are SGHNT and YYREEE (reference sequence). This CDR3 has 14 amino acids. CDR3 amino acids: CASSHKGPGYGYTF. For the CDR3, the DNA is TGTGCCAGCAGCCATAAGGGGCCGGGCTATGGCTACACCTTC. Complete variable domain (other parts from reference TRBV5-4 and TRBJ1-2): ETGVTQSPTHLIKTRGQQVTLRCSSQSGHNTVSWYQQALGQGPQFIFQYYREEENGRGNFPPRFSGLQFPNYSSELNVNALELDDSALYLCASSHKGPGYGYTFGSGTRLTVV.

This clonotype appeared a few times. J is TRBJ2-1 and V is TRBV6-1; TRBD2 is a possible D gene (5 bases). Germline CDR1 MNHNS, CDR2 SASEGT. The CDR3 is made up of 16 amino acids. V was cut by 6 bases and J by 3 bases, with 18 bases left in between. CDR3 protein: CASSRTPDYDYNEQFF. The CDR3 DNA sequence: TGTGCCAGCAGCCGCACTCCCGACTATGACTACAATGAGCAGTTCTTC.

This clonotype was observed many times. The rearrangement links TRBV5-1 to TRBJ1-1; no clear D. Germline assignment: CDR1 SGHRS and CDR2 YFSETQ. This CDR3 is built from 12 residues. Trimming stripped 1 base from V and 3 bases from J, with 4 bases between. For the CDR3, the DNA is TGCGCCAGCAGCTTGTCGGACACTGAAGCTTTCTTT. This gives the protein CASSLSDTEAFF.

The sample holds many counts of this clonotype. The chain recombines TRBV5-1 with TRBJ2-7; unclear D gene. Per the germline V gene, CDR1 is SGHRS and CDR2 is YFSETQ. This CDR3 region has 13 residues. Trimming left V 0 bases short and J 5 bases short, with 9 bases between. The CDR3 region is CASSLVSGNEQYF. CDR3 nucleotide sequence: TGCGCCAGCAGCTTGGTTTCTGGAAACGAGCAGTACTTC.

This clonotype was seen a handful of times. V gene TRBV12-3 or TRBV12-4 combines with J gene TRBJ2-5; 7 bases agree with TRBD1. The CDR3 sequence is 14 residues long. V was pared by 5 bases and J by 2 bases, with 5 bases of the junction left unmatched. The CDR3 sequence: CASSIPGQQETQYF. CDR3 DNA: TGTGCCAGCAGTATACCGGGACAGCAAGAGACCCAGTACTTC.

This clonotype turned up a few times. The J gene is TRBJ2-1, the V gene TRBV11-3; 8 bases fit TRBD1. CDR3 length equals 15 residues. V lost 5 bases, J lost 7 bases, and 10 bases stayed unmatched. The germline gives CDR1 SGHNT, CDR2 YENEEA. The CDR3 here is CASSDRGGGGNEQFF. The CDR3 coding sequence is TGTGCCAGCAGCGACAGGGGAGGTGGGGGGAATGAGCAGTTCTTC.

This clonotype was recorded many times. The chain recombines TRBV20-1 with TRBJ1-5; unclear D gene. Per germline, CDR1 DFQATT and CDR2 SNEGSKA (reference sequence). This CDR3 has 14 residues. Trimming cost V 1 base and J 2 bases, with 9 bases left between them. The chain's CDR3 is CSARVGLGNQPQHF. Written as DNA, the CDR3 is TGCAGTGCTAGAGTAGGGTTGGGCAATCAGCCCCAGCATTTT.

This clonotype was seen only a few times. The genes are TRBV5-1 and TRBJ2-6; D uncertain. Germline lookup yields CDR1 SGHRS and CDR2 YFSETQ. The CDR3 spans 15 residues. V lost 1 base, J lost 2 bases, and 7 bases lay in between. The chain's CDR3 is CASSLPRTGANVLTF. The CDR3 DNA reads TGCGCCAGCAGCTTGCCCCGTACTGGGGCCAACGTCCTGACTTTC.

This clonotype was picked up a small number of times. The gene calls are TRBV10-3 and TRBJ2-5, with D possibly matching TRBD2 (5 bases). The CDR3 covers 18 residues. Germline V lookup: CDR1 ENHRY, CDR2 SYGVKD. V lost 0 bases, J lost 4 bases, and 21 bases lay in between. DNA for the CDR3: TGTGCCATCAGTGAGTCGACGGGAAGGGCAGTCCCCCTAGAGACCCAGTACTTC. Protein product: CAISESTGRAVPLETQYF.

The chain has TRBV27 and TRBJ2-7, with TRBD2 identical over 13 bases. Germline-derived CDR1 and CDR2 are MNHEY and SMNVEV (reference sequence). After removal of 6 bases from V and 5 bases from J, the junction contained 10 bases not matched to a gene. CDR3 length equals 16 residues. Here the CDR3 DNA reads TGTGCCAGCAGCTTCCTCGGACTAGCGGGAGTTGACGAGCAGTACTTC. Translated: CASSFLGLAGVDEQYF.